The sequence of this T cell receptor beta chain was determined in a study of T cell responses to AZD1222 COVID-19 vaccine. Germline V CDR1 and CDR2: LNHDA, SQIVND (reference sequence). This CDR3 has 14 residues. The V end lost 7 bases, the J end lost 12 bases, and 22 bases lay between the germline ends. Data came from immunoSEQ multiplex PCR; TCRdb stores just in-frame clones and leaves some out. There are around 60,000 clones in the sample; roughly 90% occur only once, and 4% to 5% lies in the top ten. The source was peripheral blood, collected on day 0 of AZD1222 vaccination. The receptor was isolated from an adult in good health. The J gene is TRBJ1-3, the V gene TRBV19; D is uncertain. The CDR3 DNA is TGTGCCAGTACCCGCCTTGGCATGGAAGCGCACATATATTTT. Residues: CASTRLGMEAHIYF.